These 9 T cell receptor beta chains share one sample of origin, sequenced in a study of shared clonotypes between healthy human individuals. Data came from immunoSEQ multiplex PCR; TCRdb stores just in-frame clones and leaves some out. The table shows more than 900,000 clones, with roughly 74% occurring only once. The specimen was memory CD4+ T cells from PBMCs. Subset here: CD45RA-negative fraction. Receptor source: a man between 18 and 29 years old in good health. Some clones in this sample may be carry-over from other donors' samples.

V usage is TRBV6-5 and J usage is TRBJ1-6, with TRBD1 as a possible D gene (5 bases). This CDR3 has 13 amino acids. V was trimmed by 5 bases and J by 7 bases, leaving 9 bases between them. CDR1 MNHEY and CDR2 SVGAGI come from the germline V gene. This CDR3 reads CASSRGLNSPLHF. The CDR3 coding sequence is TGTGCCAGCAGTCGGGGCTTGAATTCACCCCTCCACTTT.

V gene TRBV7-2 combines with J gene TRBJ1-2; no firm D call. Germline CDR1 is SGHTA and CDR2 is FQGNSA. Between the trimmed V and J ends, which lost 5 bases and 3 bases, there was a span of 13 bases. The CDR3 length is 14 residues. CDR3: CASSVRFADYGYTF. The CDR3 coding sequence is TGTGCCAGCAGCGTCAGATTCGCTGACTATGGCTACACCTTC.

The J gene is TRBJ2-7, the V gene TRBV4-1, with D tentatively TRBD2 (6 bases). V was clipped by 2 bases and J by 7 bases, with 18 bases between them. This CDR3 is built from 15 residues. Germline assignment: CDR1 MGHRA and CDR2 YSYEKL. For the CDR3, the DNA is TGCGCCAGCAGCCAATTTATAGCGGTCGAGAATGAGCAGTACTTC. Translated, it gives CASSQFIAVENEQYF.

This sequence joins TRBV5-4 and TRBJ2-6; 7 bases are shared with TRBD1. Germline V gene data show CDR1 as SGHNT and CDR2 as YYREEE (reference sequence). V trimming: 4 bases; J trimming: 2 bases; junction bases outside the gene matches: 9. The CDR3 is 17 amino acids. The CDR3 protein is CASSPWTGAAGANVLTF. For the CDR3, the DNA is TGTGCCAGCAGCCCCTGGACAGGTGCTGCTGGGGCCAACGTCCTGACTTTC. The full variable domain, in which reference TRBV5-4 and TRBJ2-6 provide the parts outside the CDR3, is ETGVTQSPTHLIKTRGQQVTLRCSSQSGHNTVSWYQQALGQGPQFIFQYYREEENGRGNFPPRFSGLQFPNYSSELNVNALELDDSALYLCASSPWTGAAGANVLTFGAGSRLTVL.

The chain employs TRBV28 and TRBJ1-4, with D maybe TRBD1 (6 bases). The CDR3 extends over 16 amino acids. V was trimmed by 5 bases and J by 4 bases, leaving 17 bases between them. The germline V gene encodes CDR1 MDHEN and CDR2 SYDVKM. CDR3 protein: CASSDQGPLLNEKLFF. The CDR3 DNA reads TGTGCCAGCAGTGACCAGGGGCCGCTCCTTAATGAAAAACTGTTTTTT.

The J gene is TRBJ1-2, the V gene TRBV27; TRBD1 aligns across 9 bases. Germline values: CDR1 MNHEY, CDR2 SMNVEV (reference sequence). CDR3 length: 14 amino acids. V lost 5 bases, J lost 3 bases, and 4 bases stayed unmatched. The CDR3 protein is CASSDRGSDYGYTF. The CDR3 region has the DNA TGTGCCAGCAGTGACAGGGGGTCTGACTATGGCTACACCTTC.

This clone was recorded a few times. The CDR3 DNA sequence: TGTGCCAGCACCCCCTATCCAAAAGATACGCAGTATTTT. Protein: CASTPYPKDTQYF. This chain uses TRBV27 with TRBJ2-3; D gene ambiguous. The germline CDR1 and CDR2 sequences are MNHEY and SMNVEV (reference sequence). Trimming took off 7 bases at V and 5 bases at J, with 13 bases between the two ends. The CDR3 covers 13 residues.

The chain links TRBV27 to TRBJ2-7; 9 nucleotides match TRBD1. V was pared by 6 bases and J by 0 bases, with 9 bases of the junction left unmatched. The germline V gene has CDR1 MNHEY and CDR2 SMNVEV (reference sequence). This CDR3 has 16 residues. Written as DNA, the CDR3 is TGTGCCAGCAGGGAGTTGGTGGGACAGGGCTCCTACGAGCAGTACTTC. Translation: CASRELVGQGSYEQYF.

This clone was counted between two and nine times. CDR3 in amino acids: CATSRTAYSGNTIYF. The CDR3 DNA follows: TGTGCCACCAGCAGGACGGCCTACTCTGGAAACACCATATATTTT. The V and J genes are TRBV15 and TRBJ1-3; the D is unclear. The germline V gene has CDR1 LNHNV and CDR2 YYDKDF (reference sequence). The CDR3 loop spans 15 amino acids. V lost 3 bases and J lost 0, with 9 bases in between. Full variable domain (rest looked up from reference TRBV15 and TRBJ1-3): DAMVIQNPRYQVTQFGKPVTLSCSQTLNHNVMYWYQQKSSQAPKLLFHYYDKDFNNEADTPDNFQSRRPNTSFCFLDIRSPGLGDTAMYLCATSRTAYSGNTIYFGEGSWLTVV.